This TCR beta chain derives from a study of OX40 agonist ivuxolimab in advanced cancers. Study-wide results and limits: More expanded clones were found, on average, in CD8+ than in CD4+ T cells. Relatively little clonal expansion, among the lowest observed, appeared in partial responders at 0.1-3.0 mg/kg.

Patients were ineligible given autoimmune disease history or systemic immunosuppression. Sampling of blood occurred at baseline, cycle 4 day 1, and cycle 7 day 1. Germline V gives CDR1 SGHDT, CDR2 YYEEEE. The CDR3 runs to 15 residues. Trimming stripped 0 bases from V and 0 bases from J, with 7 bases between. A note on this clone: The target antigen is unknown.

The data were produced by immunoSEQ multiplex PCR, yet TCRdb's version contains in-frame clones alone and is incomplete. The sample holds tens of thousands of clones, 80% to 85% seen once. Source: CD4+ or CD8+ T cells sorted from blood, taken in a trial of the OX40 agonist ivuxolimab. This TCR derives from an adult with an advanced solid tumor such as melanoma, head and neck, liver or kidney cancer. The rearrangement uses TRBV5-6 and TRBJ1-5; D is uncertain. In DNA, the CDR3 is TGTGCCAGCAGCTTGGGCAGACTTAGCAATCAGCCCCAGCATTTT. It translates to CASSLGRLSNQPQHF.